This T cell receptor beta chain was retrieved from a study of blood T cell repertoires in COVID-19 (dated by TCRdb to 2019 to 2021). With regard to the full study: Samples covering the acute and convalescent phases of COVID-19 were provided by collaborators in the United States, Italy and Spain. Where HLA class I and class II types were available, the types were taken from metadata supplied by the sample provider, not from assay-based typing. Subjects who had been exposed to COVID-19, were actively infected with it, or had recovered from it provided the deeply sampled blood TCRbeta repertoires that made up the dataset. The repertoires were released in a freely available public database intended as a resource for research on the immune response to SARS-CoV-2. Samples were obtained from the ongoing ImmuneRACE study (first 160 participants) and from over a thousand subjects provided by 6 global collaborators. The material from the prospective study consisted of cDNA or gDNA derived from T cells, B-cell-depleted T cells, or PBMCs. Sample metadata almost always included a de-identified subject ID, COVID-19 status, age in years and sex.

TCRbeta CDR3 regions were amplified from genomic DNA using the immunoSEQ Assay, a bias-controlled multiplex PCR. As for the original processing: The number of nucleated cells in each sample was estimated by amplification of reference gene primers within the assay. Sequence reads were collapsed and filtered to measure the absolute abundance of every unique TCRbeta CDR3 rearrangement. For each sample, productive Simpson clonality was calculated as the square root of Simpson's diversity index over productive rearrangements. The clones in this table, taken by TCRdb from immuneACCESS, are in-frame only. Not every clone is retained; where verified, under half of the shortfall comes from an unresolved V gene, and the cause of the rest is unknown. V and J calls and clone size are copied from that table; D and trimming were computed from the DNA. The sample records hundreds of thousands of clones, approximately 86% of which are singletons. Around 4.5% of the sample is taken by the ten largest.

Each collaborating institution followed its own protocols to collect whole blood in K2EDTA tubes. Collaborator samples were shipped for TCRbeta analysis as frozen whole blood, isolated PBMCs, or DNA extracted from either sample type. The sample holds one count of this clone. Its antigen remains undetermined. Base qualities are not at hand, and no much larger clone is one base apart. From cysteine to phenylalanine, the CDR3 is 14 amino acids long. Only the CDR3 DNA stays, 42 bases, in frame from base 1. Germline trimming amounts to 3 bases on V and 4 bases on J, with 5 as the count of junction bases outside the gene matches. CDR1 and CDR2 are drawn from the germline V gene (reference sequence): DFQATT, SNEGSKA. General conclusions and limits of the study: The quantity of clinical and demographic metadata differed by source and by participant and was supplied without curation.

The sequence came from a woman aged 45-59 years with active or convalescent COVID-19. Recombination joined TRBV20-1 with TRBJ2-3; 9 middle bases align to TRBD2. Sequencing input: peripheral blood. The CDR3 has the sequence CSASGGRGSDTQYF. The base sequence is TGCAGTGCTAGTGGCGGGAGGGGCTCAGATACGCAGTATTTT.